The clone carrying this T cell receptor beta chain was counted only a few times. Its target is not known. With a J-beta primer mix and a sample-barcoded 5' primer, a second PCR ran roughly 6 to 11 cycles. Individual samples furnished no less than 2.5 million CDR3-containing paired-end reads apiece. TCRdb reprocessed the 5' RACE reads via MiXCR and lists one record per CDR3 protein. Of roughly 800,000 distinct CDR3 sequences in the sample, roughly 25% are singletons; the top ten hold about 3%. Each sample gave at least 7 million isolated PBMCs. This sample is part of a study of blood T cells in healthy people across ages. Findings and caveats of the study: One million T cells yielded diversity estimates that were considered underestimates.

From germline, CDR1 is ENHRY and CDR2 SYGVKD. The CDR3 contains 12 residues. These same data were also listed under a study on T cells of mothers and their children. That paper states: Samples came from a few healthy Caucasian mothers and their six children.

Sequences were obtained from blood. The clonotype comes from a boy younger than 18 in good health. The rearrangement links TRBV10-3 to TRBJ2-5; 8 bases line up with TRBD2. The J call is in doubt because the DNA end fits TRBJ2-1 better. CDR3 sequence: CAIKTTSGEQFF. The CDR3 bases are TGTGCCATCAAAACCACTAGCGGTGAGCAGTTCTTC.